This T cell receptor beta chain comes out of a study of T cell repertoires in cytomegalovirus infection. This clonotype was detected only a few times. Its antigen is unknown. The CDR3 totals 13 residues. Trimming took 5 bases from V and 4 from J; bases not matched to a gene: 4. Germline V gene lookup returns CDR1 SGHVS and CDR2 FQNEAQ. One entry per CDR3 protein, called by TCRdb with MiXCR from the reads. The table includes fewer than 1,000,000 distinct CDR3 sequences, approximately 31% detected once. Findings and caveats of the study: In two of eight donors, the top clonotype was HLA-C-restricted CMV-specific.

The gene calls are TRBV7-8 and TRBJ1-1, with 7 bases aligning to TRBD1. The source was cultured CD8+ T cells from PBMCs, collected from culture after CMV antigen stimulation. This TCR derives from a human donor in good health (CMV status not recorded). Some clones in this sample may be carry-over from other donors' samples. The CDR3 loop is CASSPRGITEAFF. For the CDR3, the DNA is TGTGCCAGCAGCCCCAGGGGGATCACTGAAGCTTTCTTT.